Listed below are T cell receptor beta chains from one sample, sequenced in a study of T-cell reconstitution after alpha-beta-depleted transplantation in children. TCRdb independently ran MiXCR on the PCR reads; one entry per CDR3 protein. The sample contains roughly 500,000 distinct CDR3 sequences, about 17% of which appear only once. The starting material was PBMCs from the stem cell graft donor, obtained from the stem cell graft. Receptors originate from a human donor who donated a stem cell graft to a child with acute lymphoblastic leukemia. Each CDR3 is given with its conserved first and last residue. Each record gives: D gene, CDR3 length, J gene, V gene, clone size, CDR3 protein, CDR3 DNA. The D gene is left open where the match is weak. Clone size appears in some rows only: once, few, many, or a class for an expanded clone.

D: NA
length: 15
J: TRBJ1-5
V: TRBV15
size: NA
CDR3: CATSRTGRGNQPQHF
DNA: TGTGCCACCAGCAGGACCGGACGGGGAAATCAGCCCCAGCATTTT

D: TRBD1
length: 13
J: TRBJ2-5
V: TRBV5-1
size: NA
CDR3: CASSTQGEETQYF
DNA: TGCGCCAGCAGTACACAGGGGGAAGAGACCCAGTACTTC

D: TRBD1
length: 13
J: TRBJ1-1
V: TRBV6-1
size: NA
CDR3: CASGDRLNTEAFF
DNA: TGTGCCAGCGGGGACAGATTAAACACTGAAGCTTTCTTT

D: NA
length: 15
J: TRBJ1-4
V: TRBV9
size: NA
CDR3: CASSVEGSGNEKLFF
DNA: TGTGCCAGCAGCGTAGAGGGATCGGGTAATGAAAAACTGTTTTTT

D: NA
length: 15
J: TRBJ2-3
V: TRBV7-8
size: few
CDR3: CASSLAWGRGDTQYF
DNA: TGTGCCAGCAGCTTAGCGTGGGGGAGAGGAGATACGCAGTATTTT

D: TRBD2
length: 16
J: TRBJ2-5
V: TRBV19
size: NA
CDR3: CASSIVGSGYQETQYF
DNA: TGTGCCAGTAGTATCGTCGGTAGCGGGTACCAAGAGACCCAGTACTTC

D: TRBD2
length: 18
J: TRBJ2-1
V: TRBV4-1
size: few
CDR3: CASSLRLLLAASYNEQFF
DNA: TGCGCCAGCAGCCTAAGACTTTTACTAGCGGCCTCCTACAATGAGCAGTTCTTC

D: TRBD1
length: 14
J: TRBJ1-1
V: TRBV7-2
size: NA
CDR3: CASSQPGQDPEAFF
DNA: TGTGCCAGCAGCCAGCCAGGACAGGATCCTGAAGCTTTCTTT

D: NA
length: 14
J: TRBJ2-1
V: TRBV12-3/TRBV12-4
size: NA
CDR3: CASSFWLSYNEQFF
DNA: TGTGCCAGCAGTTTTTGGCTCTCCTACAATGAGCAGTTCTTC

D: NA
length: 17
J: TRBJ1-2
V: TRBV12-3/TRBV12-4
size: NA
CDR3: CASSYKGVTPYPKGYTF
DNA: TGTGCCAGCAGTTACAAGGGAGTCACCCCCTATCCTAAGGGCTACACCTTC

D: NA
length: 15
J: TRBJ2-6
V: TRBV5-6
size: many
CDR3: CASSLSGSGANVLTF
DNA: TGTGCCAGCAGCTTGTCCGGCTCTGGGGCCAACGTCCTGACTTTC

D: NA
length: 14
J: TRBJ1-2
V: TRBV30
size: NA
CDR3: CAWSEPLRNYGYTF
DNA: TGTGCCTGGAGCGAGCCCCTACGAAACTATGGCTACACCTTC

D: NA
length: 12
J: TRBJ2-3
V: TRBV5-1
size: many
CDR3: CASSLPPDTQYF
DNA: TGCGCCAGCAGCTTGCCCCCAGATACGCAGTATTTT

D: TRBD2
length: 16
J: TRBJ2-1
V: TRBV9
size: few
CDR3: CASSAPGTSGSNEQFF
DNA: TGTGCCAGCAGCGCCCCCGGGACTAGCGGGAGCAATGAGCAGTTCTTC